This record looks at one TCR beta chain sequence and its context. This specimen belongs to a study of blood T cell repertoires in COVID-19. Study context: PBMCs, B-cell-depleted T cells, or T cells provided the cDNA or gDNA that made up the material.

The germline V gene encodes CDR1 ENHRY and CDR2 SYGVKD. Trimming stripped 8 bases from V and 5 bases from J, with 10 bases between. CDR3 length equals 11 residues. Sequenced by immunoSEQ multiplex PCR; TCRdb stores in-frame clones only, minus some. The table has around 270,000 clones, around 92% seen once. This chain uses TRBV10-3 with TRBJ2-7; the D gene is possibly TRBD2 (6 bases). This TCR derives from a person under 35 with COVID-19, enrolled during active disease. Sequencing was performed on peripheral blood. Written as DNA, the CDR3 is TGTGCCATCGGCAGGAGGGACGAGCAGTACTTC. Protein product: CAIGRRDEQYF.